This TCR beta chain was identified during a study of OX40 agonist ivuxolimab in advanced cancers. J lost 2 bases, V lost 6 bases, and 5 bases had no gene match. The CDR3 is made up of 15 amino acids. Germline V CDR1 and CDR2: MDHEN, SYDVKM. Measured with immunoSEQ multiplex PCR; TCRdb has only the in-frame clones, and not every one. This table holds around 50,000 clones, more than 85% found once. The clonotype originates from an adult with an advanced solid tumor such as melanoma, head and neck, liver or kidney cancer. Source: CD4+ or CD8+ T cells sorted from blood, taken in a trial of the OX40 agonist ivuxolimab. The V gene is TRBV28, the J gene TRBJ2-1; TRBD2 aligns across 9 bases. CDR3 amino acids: CASSRGGAPYNEQFF. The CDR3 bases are TGTGCCAGCAGCCGCGGGGGGGCGCCCTACAATGAGCAGTTCTTC. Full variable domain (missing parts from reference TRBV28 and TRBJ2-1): DVKVTQSSRYLVKRTGEKVFLECVQDMDHENMFWYRQDPGLGLRLIYFSYDVKMKEKGDIPEGYSVSREKKERFSLILESASTNQTSMYLCASSRGGAPYNEQFFGPGTRLTVL.